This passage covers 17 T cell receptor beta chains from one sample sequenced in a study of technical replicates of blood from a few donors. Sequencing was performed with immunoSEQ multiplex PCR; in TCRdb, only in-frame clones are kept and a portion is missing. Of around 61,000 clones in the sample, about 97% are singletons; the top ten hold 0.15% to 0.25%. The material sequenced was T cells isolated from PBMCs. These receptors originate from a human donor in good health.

CDR3: CASSLATTGERGKLFF. CDR3 DNA: TGTGCCAGCAGCTTGGCAACGACAGGGGAAAGGGGAAAACTGTTTTTT. V gene TRBV5-4 combines with J gene TRBJ1-4; TRBD1 aligns across 8 bases. The germline CDR1 and CDR2 sequences are SGHNT and YYREEE (reference sequence). J was trimmed by 10 bases and V by 0 bases; bases with no gene match: 11. This CDR3 is built from 16 residues.

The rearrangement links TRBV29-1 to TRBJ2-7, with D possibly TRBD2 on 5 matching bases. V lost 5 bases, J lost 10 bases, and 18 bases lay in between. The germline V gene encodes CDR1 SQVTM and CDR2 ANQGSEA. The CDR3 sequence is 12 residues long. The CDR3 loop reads CSVIAGNSLQYF. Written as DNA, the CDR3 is TGCAGCGTTATTGCGGGCAATTCCCTACAGTACTTC.

For the CDR3, the DNA is TGTGCCAGTAGTATACGGGACAGTAGACCGGAGCAGTTCTTC. It codes for CASSIRDSRPEQFF. The rearrangement uses TRBV19 and TRBJ2-1; the match to TRBD1 covers 7 bases. The CDR3 length is 14 residues. V shed 2 bases, J shed 10 bases, and the junction held 8 bases outside the gene matches. The germline gives CDR1 LNHDA, CDR2 SQIVND (reference sequence).

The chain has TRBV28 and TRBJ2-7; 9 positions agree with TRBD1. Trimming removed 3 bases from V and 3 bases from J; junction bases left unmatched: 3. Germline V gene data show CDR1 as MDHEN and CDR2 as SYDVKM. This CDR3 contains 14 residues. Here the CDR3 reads CASSFRTGDYEQYF. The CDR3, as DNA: TGTGCCAGCAGTTTTCGGACAGGGGACTACGAGCAGTACTTC.

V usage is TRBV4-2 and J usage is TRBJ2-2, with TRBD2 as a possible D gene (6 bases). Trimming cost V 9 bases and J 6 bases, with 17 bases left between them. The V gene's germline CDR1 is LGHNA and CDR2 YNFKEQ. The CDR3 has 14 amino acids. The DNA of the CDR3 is TGTGCCAGTGGAGGGAGCACAATCTCCGGGGAGCTGTTTTTT. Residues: CASGGSTISGELFF.

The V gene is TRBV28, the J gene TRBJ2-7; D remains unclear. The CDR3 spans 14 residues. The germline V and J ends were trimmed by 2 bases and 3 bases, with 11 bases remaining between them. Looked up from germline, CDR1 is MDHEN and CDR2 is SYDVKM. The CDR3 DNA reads TGTGCCAGCAGTTTAGGAGAGTCGGGCTACGAGCAGTACTTC. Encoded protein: CASSLGESGYEQYF.

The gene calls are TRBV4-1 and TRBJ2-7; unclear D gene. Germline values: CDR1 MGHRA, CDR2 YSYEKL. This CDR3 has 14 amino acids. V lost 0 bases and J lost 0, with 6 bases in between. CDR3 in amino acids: CASSQDQISYEQYF. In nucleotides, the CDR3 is TGCGCCAGCAGCCAAGATCAGATCTCCTACGAGCAGTACTTC.

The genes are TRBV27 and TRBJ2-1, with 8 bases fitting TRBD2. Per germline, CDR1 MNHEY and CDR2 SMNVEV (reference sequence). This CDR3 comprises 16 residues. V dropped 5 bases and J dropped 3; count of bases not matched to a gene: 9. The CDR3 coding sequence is TGTGCCAGCAGTGGGGGCCTAGCGGGCTTCTACAATGAGCAGTTCTTC. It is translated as CASSGGLAGFYNEQFF.

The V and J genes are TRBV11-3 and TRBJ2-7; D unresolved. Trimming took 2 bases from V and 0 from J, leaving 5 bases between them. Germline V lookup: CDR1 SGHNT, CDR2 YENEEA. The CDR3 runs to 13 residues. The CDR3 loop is CASSLPGSYEQYF. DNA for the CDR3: TGTGCCAGCAGCTTACCGGGCTCCTACGAGCAGTACTTC.

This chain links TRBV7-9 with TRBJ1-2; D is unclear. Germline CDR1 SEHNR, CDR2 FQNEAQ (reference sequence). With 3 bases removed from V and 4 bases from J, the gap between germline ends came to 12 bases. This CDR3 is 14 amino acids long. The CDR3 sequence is CASSFGEEIYGYTF. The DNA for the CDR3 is TGTGCCAGCAGCTTCGGTGAGGAGATCTATGGCTACACCTTC.

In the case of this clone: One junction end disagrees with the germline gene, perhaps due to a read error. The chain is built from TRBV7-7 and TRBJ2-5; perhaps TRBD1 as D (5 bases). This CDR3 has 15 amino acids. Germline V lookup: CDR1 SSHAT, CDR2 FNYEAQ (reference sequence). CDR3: CASSFTSGIEETQYF. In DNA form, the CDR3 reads TGTGCTAGCAGCTTTACTTCAGGGATAGAAGAGACCCAGTACTTC.

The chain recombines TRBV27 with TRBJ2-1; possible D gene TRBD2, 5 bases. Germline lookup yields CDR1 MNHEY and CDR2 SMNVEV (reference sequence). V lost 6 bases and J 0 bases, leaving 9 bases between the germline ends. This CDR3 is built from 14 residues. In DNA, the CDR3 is TGTGCCAGCAGCCGTGGGAGCTCCTACAATGAGCAGTTCTTC. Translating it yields CASSRGSSYNEQFF.

CDR3 nucleotide sequence: TGCGCCAGCAGTGCGGGGACAGGGGGCCCTTACGAGCAGTACTTC. Its protein is CASSAGTGGPYEQYF. The rearrangement uses TRBV10-1 and TRBJ2-7; TRBD1 matches at 12 bases. The CDR3 runs to 15 residues. Looked up from germline, CDR1 is WNHNN and CDR2 is SYGVQD (reference sequence). Trimming cost V 4 bases and J 4 bases; bases outside gene matches: 5.

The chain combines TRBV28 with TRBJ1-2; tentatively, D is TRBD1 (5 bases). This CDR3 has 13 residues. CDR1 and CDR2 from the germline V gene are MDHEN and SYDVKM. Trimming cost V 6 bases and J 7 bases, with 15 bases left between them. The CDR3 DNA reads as TGTGCCAGCAGCATAATCAGGGTGCGTGGCTACACCTTC. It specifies CASSIIRVRGYTF.

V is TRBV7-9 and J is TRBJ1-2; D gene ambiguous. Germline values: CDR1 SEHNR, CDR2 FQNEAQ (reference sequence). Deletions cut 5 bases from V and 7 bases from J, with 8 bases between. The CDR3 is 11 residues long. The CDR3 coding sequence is TGTGCCAGCAGCCCCCGGGGTGGCTACACCTTC. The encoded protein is CASSPRGGYTF.

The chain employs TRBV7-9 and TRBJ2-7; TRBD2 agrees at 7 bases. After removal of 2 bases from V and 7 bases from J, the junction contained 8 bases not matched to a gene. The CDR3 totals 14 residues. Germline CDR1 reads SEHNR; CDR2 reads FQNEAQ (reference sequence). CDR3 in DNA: TGTGCCAGCAGCTTATATGACCTCGGGGGGGAGCAGTACTTC. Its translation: CASSLYDLGGEQYF. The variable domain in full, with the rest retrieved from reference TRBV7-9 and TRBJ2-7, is DTGVSQNPRHKITKRGQNVTFRCDPISEHNRLYWYRQTLGQGPEFLTYFQNEAQLEKSRLLSDRFSAERPKGSFSTLEIQRTEQGDSAMYLCASSLYDLGGEQYFGPGTRLTVT.

CDR3 in amino acids: CASSLWGGTEAFF. In DNA, the CDR3 is TGTGCCAGCAGTTTATGGGGGGGCACTGAAGCTTTCTTT. This chain uses TRBV28 with TRBJ1-1; perhaps TRBD1 as D (5 bases). Trimming took 0 bases from V and 4 from J, leaving 6 bases between them. This CDR3 contains 13 residues. Germline assignment: CDR1 MDHEN and CDR2 SYDVKM.